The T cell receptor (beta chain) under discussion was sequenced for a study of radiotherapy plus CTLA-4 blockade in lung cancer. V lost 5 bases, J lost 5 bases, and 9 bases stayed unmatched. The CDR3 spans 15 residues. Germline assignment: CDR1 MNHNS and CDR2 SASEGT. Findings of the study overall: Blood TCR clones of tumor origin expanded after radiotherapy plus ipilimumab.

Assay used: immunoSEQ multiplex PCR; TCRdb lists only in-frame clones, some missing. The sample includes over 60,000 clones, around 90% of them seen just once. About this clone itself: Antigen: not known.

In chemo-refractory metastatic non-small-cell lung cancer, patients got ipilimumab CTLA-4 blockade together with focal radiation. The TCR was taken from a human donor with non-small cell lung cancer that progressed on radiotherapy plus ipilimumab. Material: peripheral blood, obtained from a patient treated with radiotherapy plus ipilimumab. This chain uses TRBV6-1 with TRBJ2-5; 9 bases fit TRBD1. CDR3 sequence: CASSLNRGPRETQYF. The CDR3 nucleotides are TGTGCCAGCAGTTTAAACAGGGGGCCAAGGGAGACCCAGTACTTC.